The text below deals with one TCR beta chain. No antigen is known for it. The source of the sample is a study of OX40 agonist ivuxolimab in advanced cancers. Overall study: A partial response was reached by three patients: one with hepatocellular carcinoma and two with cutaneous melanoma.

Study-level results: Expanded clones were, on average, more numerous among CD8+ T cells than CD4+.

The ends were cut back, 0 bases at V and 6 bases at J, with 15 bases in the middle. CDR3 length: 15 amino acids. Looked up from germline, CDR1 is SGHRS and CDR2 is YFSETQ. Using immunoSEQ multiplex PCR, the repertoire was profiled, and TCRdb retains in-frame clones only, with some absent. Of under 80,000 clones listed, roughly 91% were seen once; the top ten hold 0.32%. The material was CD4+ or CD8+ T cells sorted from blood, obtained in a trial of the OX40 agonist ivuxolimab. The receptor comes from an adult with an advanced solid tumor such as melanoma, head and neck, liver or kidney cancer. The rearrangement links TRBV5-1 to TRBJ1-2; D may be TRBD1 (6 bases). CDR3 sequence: CASSLAPGQFHGYTF. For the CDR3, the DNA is TGCGCCAGCAGCTTGGCCCCAGGACAGTTTCATGGCTACACCTTC.